This T cell receptor (beta chain) was obtained from a study of PD-L1 blockade in urothelial cancer. Overall study: Specimens of blood held a median count of approximately 150,000 T cells.

Time point indicated: peripheral blood 6 weeks after treatment start. Patients suffered from locally advanced or metastatic urothelial carcinoma. Libraries were prepared by immunoSEQ multiplex PCR; TCRdb keeps only in-frame clonotypes and omits some of them. In the table there are tens of thousands of clones, 70% to 90% of which are singletons. The length of the CDR3 is 15 residues. The trim removed 8 bases at V and 4 bases at J, leaving 11 bases unmatched. CDR1 is LNHDA, CDR2 SQIVND, per germline (reference sequence). The source is a man between 65 and 85 years old with urothelial cancer. Sequences were derived from PBMCs, sampled around atezolizumab (anti-PD-L1) treatment. The chain links TRBV19 to TRBJ2-3; TRBD1 aligns across 8 bases. The CDR3 loop is CASATDRVGADTQYF. The CDR3 region has the DNA TGTGCCAGTGCTACGGACAGGGTAGGAGCAGATACGCAGTATTTT.